The TCR beta chain described here comes from a study of blood T cell repertoires in COVID-19. About the study: The cDNA or gDNA used as material had been derived from T cells, B-cell-depleted T cells, or PBMCs.

Per germline, CDR1 MNHEY and CDR2 SMNVEV (reference sequence). The CDR3 runs to 16 residues. V dropped 0 bases and J dropped 0 bases, with 11 bases sitting between them. Adults between roughly 18 and 95 years of age took part from under 30 US areas. Self-reported history from a screening survey and questionnaire set each donor's cohort. Some clones are missing from TCRdb's copy, which holds only in-frame ones; the method was immunoSEQ multiplex PCR. The table lists a few hundred thousand clones, roughly 79% of them singletons, with around 16% in the top ten. The chain recombines TRBV27 with TRBJ1-1; D is undetermined. The clonotype was recovered from a man aged 40-50 years who had recovered from COVID-19. Sequencing was performed on PBMCs or T cells enriched from blood (not recorded which). The CDR3 bases are TGTGCCAGCAGTTTATCGGTGGAGAGCCTGAACACTGAAGCTTTCTTT. Translation gives CASSLSVESLNTEAFF.